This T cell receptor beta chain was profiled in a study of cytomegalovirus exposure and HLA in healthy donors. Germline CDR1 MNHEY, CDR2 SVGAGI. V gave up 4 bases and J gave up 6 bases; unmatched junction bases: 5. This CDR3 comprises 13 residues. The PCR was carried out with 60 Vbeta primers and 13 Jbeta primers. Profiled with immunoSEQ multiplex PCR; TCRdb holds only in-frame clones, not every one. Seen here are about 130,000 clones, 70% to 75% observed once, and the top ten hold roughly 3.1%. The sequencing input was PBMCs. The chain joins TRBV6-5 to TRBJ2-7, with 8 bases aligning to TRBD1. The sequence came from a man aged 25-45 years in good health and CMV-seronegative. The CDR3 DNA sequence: TGTGCCAGCAGTTCGACAGGGGAGGTCGAGCAGTACTTC. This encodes CASSSTGEVEQYF.